This T cell receptor (beta chain) emerged from a study of pediatric ulcerative colitis. The CDR3 extends over 15 amino acids. The germline V gene has CDR1 ENHRY and CDR2 SYGVKD. With V trimmed by 5 bases and J by 10 bases, 5 bases remained unmatched. Sequencing depth was up to 500,000 reads per sample. Method: immunoSEQ multiplex PCR; TCRdb's copy keeps in-frame clones and lacks some. The sample has about 36,000 clones, around three quarters seen once. During colonoscopy, one to two rectal pinch biopsies were collected. Sample: gut tissue. The chain couples TRBV10-3 to TRBJ2-1, with 16 bases matching TRBD2. The sequence came from a boy younger than 18 with moderate ulcerative colitis. CDR3 sequence reads: CAISTGLAGGDEQFF. The CDR3 nucleotides read TGTGCCATCAGTACGGGACTAGCGGGAGGGGACGAGCAGTTCTTC.